The clone carrying this TCR beta chain has at least ten counts. The antigen is not known. This sample stems from a study of immune heterogeneity within non-small cell lung tumors. Across the whole study: There were a handful of squamous cell carcinomas, about 9 non-squamous carcinomas and 1 tumor not otherwise specified.

Study findings and constraints: Identical dominant CDR3 beta clonotypes were found recurring across a patient's tumor sites, along with site-unique high-frequency clones.

Each sample used approximately 570 ng of genomic DNA from bulk tumor tissue. Widely spaced biopsies, several per primary tumor, were obtained at surgery. Patients with untreated, newly diagnosed non-small cell lung cancer underwent curative surgery. Samples were obtained from newly diagnosed non-small cell lung cancer patients who were having surgery with curative intent. V lost 7 bases, J lost 0 bases, and 6 bases stayed unmatched. The CDR3 is 14 residues long. Using 32 V and 13 J primers, multiplex PCR amplified TCR beta CDR3. MiXCR was run by TCRdb on the multiplex PCR reads, yielding one entry per CDR3 protein. The repertoire holds more than 10,000 distinct CDR3 sequences, about a quarter seen once, with 13% in the top ten.

The sequence was obtained from a man in his forties or fifties with non-small cell lung cancer. The specimen sequenced was lung tumor tissue. V usage is TRBV12-3 or TRBV12-4 and J usage is TRBJ2-7; 7 bases align to TRBD1. The CDR3 coding sequence is TGTGCCAGCATGATCCGGGACAGCTCCTACGAGCAGTACTTC. As protein: CASMIRDSSYEQYF.